This T cell receptor beta chain is from a study of OX40 agonist ivuxolimab in advanced cancers. Study information: A partial response was reached by three patients: one with hepatocellular carcinoma and two with cutaneous melanoma.

If patients had autoimmune disease history or systemic immunosuppression, they were excluded. Whole-study results and caveats: At 0.1-3.0 mg/kg, partial responders had clonal expansion among the lowest observed.

The germline V and J ends were trimmed by 7 bases and 11 bases, with 14 bases remaining between them. This CDR3 has 11 amino acids. CDR1 LNHDA and CDR2 SQIVND come from the germline V gene (reference sequence). The sample holds a few counts of this clone. The antigen remains unidentified. The data were produced by immunoSEQ multiplex PCR, yet TCRdb's version contains in-frame clones alone and is incomplete. This sample has over 85,000 clones, with about 90% found just once. This receptor was obtained from an adult with an advanced solid tumor such as melanoma, head and neck, liver or kidney cancer. The V and J genes are TRBV19 and TRBJ1-1; D is possibly TRBD1 (5 bases). This sample comprised CD4+ or CD8+ T cells sorted from blood, obtained in a trial of the OX40 agonist ivuxolimab. Here the CDR3 reads CASNLGDKAFF. The CDR3 DNA sequence: TGTGCCAGTAATCTGGGGGATAAGGCTTTCTTT.